These T cell receptor beta chains were read from a single sample in a study of shared clonotypes between healthy human individuals. Measured with immunoSEQ multiplex PCR; TCRdb has only the in-frame clones, and not every one. Among millions of clones, over 85% were seen once, and the ten largest hold about 0.13%. Sequenced: naive CD4+ T cells sorted from blood. The receptors were gathered from a man aged 18 to 30 in good health. The CDR3 runs from the conserved cysteine through the conserved F or W. Fields, in order: clone size, D gene, V gene, J gene, CDR3 protein, CDR3 DNA. A D gene is named only where the DNA matches it firmly. Rows may omit the clone size; those that give it use once, few, many or a size class.

-	-	TRBV10-1	TRBJ1-3	CASNQRRGLHSGNTIYF	TGCGCCAGCAACCAGAGGCGGGGGCTCCACTCTGGAAACACCATATATTTT
-	-	TRBV7-2	TRBJ2-3	CASNLLRFDTQYF	TGTGCCAGCAACCTCCTGCGGTTCGATACGCAGTATTTT
-	-	TRBV2	TRBJ2-3	CASSGITKRIDTQYF	TGTGCCAGCAGTGGAATAACCAAGAGGATAGATACGCAGTATTTT
-	-	TRBV18	TRBJ1-4	CASSPGRTNEKLFF	TGTGCCAGCTCACCGGGCAGGACTAATGAAAAACTGTTTTTT
-	TRBD2	TRBV30	TRBJ2-1	CAWSPIAGGLNEQFF	TGTGCCTGGAGTCCCATAGCGGGGGGGCTCAATGAGCAGTTCTTC
-	TRBD2	TRBV5-1	TRBJ2-3	CASSLGLAGVGALTDTQYF	TGCGCCAGCAGCTTGGGACTAGCGGGAGTGGGAGCTTTGACAGATACGCAGTATTTT
-	-	TRBV6-5	TRBJ1-6	CASSYGPLNSPLHF	TGTGCCAGCAGTTACGGGCCTCTTAATTCACCCCTCCACTTT
-	-	TRBV6-5	TRBJ1-1	CASSSRAVNTEAFF	TGTGCCAGCAGTTCCCGGGCCGTAAACACTGAAGCTTTCTTT
-	-	TRBV30	TRBJ2-7	CAWSSGNSYEQYF	TGTGCCTGGAGTAGTGGTAACTCCTACGAGCAGTACTTC
once	-	TRBV28	TRBJ2-7	CASSLSASAYEQYF	TGTGCCAGCAGTTTATCGGCTAGCGCCTACGAGCAGTACTTC
-	TRBD1	TRBV7-9	TRBJ2-7	CASSLGFPGQGRYEQYF	TGTGCCAGCAGCTTGGGTTTTCCGGGACAGGGTCGTTACGAGCAGTACTTC
-	-	TRBV18	TRBJ2-3	CASSHTGTADTQYF	TGTGCCAGCTCACACACAGGGACGGCAGATACGCAGTATTTT
-	-	TRBV29-1	TRBJ1-2	CSVEDRNSYYGYTF	TGCAGCGTTGAAGATCGAAACAGTTACTATGGCTACACCTTC
-	TRBD1	TRBV5-1	TRBJ1-6	CASSLGQGGNSPLHF	TGCGCCAGCAGCCTAGGACAGGGGGGTAATTCACCCCTCCACTTT
-	-	TRBV25-1	TRBJ1-1	CASSEYGWEGNTEAFF	TGTGCCAGCAGTGAATATGGGTGGGAGGGGAACACTGAAGCTTTCTTT
once	TRBD1	TRBV11-2	TRBJ1-2	CASSYGQGAGYTF	TGTGCCAGCAGCTACGGGCAGGGGGCTGGCTACACCTTC
-	-	TRBV6-6	TRBJ2-2	CASIDAGTYDGELFF	TGTGCCAGCATTGATGCCGGGACGTACGACGGGGAGCTGTTTTTT